These T cell receptor beta chains were read from a single sample in a study of graft-versus-host responses after intestinal transplantation. These receptors have no identified antigens. Assay: immunoSEQ multiplex PCR; the TCRdb copy retains only in-frame clones and omits some. The table has 90,000 to 95,000 clones, over 80% seen once; the top ten hold less than 0.5%. The starting material was unstimulated CD8+ T cells sorted from spleen or lymph node cells, obtained before intestinal transplant. All receptors derive from a human donor who received an intestinal transplant. CDR3s include the opening cysteine and the closing phenylalanine or tryptophan. A D gene is named only where the DNA matches it firmly. Clone size is stated in some rows and not others, as once, few, many or a class when expanded.

- | TRBJ1-5 | TRBV7-2 | - | TGTGCCAGCAGCTTAGACGGACGGGGTTTAGGCAATCAGCCCCAGCATTTT | CASSLDGRGLGNQPQHF
- | TRBJ2-7 | TRBV27 | - | TGTGCCAGCAGGACCATGACAGGAGCCTACGAGCAGTACTTC | CASRTMTGAYEQYF
TRBD1 | TRBJ1-2 | TRBV7-3 | - | TGTGCCAGCAGCTTTAAAGAAACCGGGACAGAGAACTATGGCTACACCTTC | CASSFKETGTENYGYTF
TRBD1 | TRBJ2-7 | TRBV18 | once | TGTGCCAGCTCACCCCACAGGGGGCCGTCCAAGCAGTACTTC | CASSPHRGPSKQYF
TRBD2 | TRBJ2-7 | TRBV7-8 | - | TGTGCCAGCAGCTCACTAGCGGGGAGCTCCTACGAGCAGTACTTC | CASSSLAGSSYEQYF
TRBD2 | TRBJ2-7 | TRBV4-3 | - | TGCGCCAGCAGCCAAGATCTTCTGAACGGGGGGGCTTGGGCTTCCTACGAGCAGTACTTC | CASSQDLLNGGAWASYEQYF
- | TRBJ2-7 | TRBV5-1 | - | TGCGCCAGCAGCGTCCAGTCCTCCTACGAGCAGTACTTC | CASSVQSSYEQYF
TRBD2 | TRBJ2-1 | TRBV6-1 | - | TGTGCCAGCAGTACAACGCGGGGGGGCGGGGATGAGCAGTTCTTC | CASSTTRGGGDEQFF
- | TRBJ1-6 | TRBV7-9 | - | TGTGCCAGCAGCCCAGGGGACGTTCCTAATTCACCCCTCCACTTT | CASSPGDVPNSPLHF
- | TRBJ1-2 | TRBV6-5 | - | TGTGCCAGCAGGGGGCTCTTGGACTATGGCTACACCTTC | CASRGLLDYGYTF
TRBD2 | TRBJ2-5 | TRBV15 | - | TGTGCCACCAGCAGAGGAAGGCGACTAGCGGGAGGTAGCCAAGAGACCCAGTACTTC | CATSRGRRLAGGSQETQYF
- | TRBJ2-7 | TRBV6-1 | - | TGTGCCAGCAGTGAAACACGGACTAACTACGAGCAGTACTTC | CASSETRTNYEQYF
- | TRBJ2-4 | TRBV5-4 | - | TGTGCCAGCAGTTACGGGGGGCCGGAAAACATTCAGTACTTC | CASSYGGPENIQYF
- | TRBJ2-7 | TRBV2 | - | TGTGCCAGCAGAAGAGGGTCCTCCTACGAGCAGTACTTC | CASRRGSSYEQYF
TRBD1 | TRBJ1-4 | TRBV2 | - | TGTGCCAGCAGTCAATGGACAGGGCGTGAAAAACTGTTTTTT | CASSQWTGREKLFF
TRBD2 | TRBJ2-2 | TRBV6-6 | - | TGTGCCAGCAGTTACTTGGCGGGGGGGCCCACCGGGGAGCTGTTTTTT | CASSYLAGGPTGELFF
- | TRBJ1-6 | TRBV5-6 | - | TGTGCCAGCAGCTTCCCCGGGACACCGAATTCACCCCTCCACTTT | CASSFPGTPNSPLHF
- | TRBJ2-7 | TRBV4-2 | few | TGTGCCAGCAGCCAAGCCCTACAGTACTACGAGCAGTACTTC | CASSQALQYYEQYF
TRBD2 | TRBJ2-1 | TRBV4-1 | once | TGCGCCAGCAGCCAAGATCGGGGGGGCGGCAATGAGCAGTTCTTC | CASSQDRGGGNEQFF
- | TRBJ1-2 | TRBV2 | - | TGTGCCAGCACGTTTTCTTTTAGCGGAGACTATGGCTACACCTTC | CASTFSFSGDYGYTF
- | TRBJ2-2 | TRBV4-1 | - | TGCGCCAGCAGCCAATTAGAGACTGGGACCGGGGAGCTGTTTTTT | CASSQLETGTGELFF
TRBD2 | TRBJ2-7 | TRBV4-1 | - | TGCGCCAGCAGCCTCACTAGCGGGAGTACCTACGAGCAGTACTTC | CASSLTSGSTYEQYF
TRBD2 | TRBJ2-1 | TRBV7-2 | - | TGTGCCAGCAGCTTTTCCCTTTCGGGACTAGCGGCCAATGAGCAGTTCTTC | CASSFSLSGLAANEQFF
TRBD2 | TRBJ2-7 | TRBV11-3 | - | TGTGCCAGCAGCTTGCCGACTAGCGGGGATAGCGAGCAGTACTTC | CASSLPTSGDSEQYF
TRBD1 | TRBJ2-3 | TRBV7-9 | - | TGTGCCAGCAGCCCGGCCGGGACAGGTCTGGCAGATACGCAGTATTTT | CASSPAGTGLADTQYF
TRBD1 | TRBJ1-1 | TRBV6-4 | - | TGTGCCAGCAGTGACGGGACAGGGCACGCTTTCTTT | CASSDGTGHAFF
- | TRBJ2-5 | TRBV25-1 | - | TGTGCCAGCAGTGAACCCCCCCTCGGAGAGACGTACGGGGAGACCCAGTACTTC | CASSEPPLGETYGETQYF
- | TRBJ1-2 | TRBV7-3 | - | TGTGCCAGCAGCTTCGGGTCAGACTATGGCTACACCTTC | CASSFGSDYGYTF
TRBD1 | TRBJ1-3 | TRBV27 | - | TGTGCCAGCAGTGCAGGGGGCCCGATATACTCTGGAAACACCATATATTTT | CASSAGGPIYSGNTIYF
TRBD2 | TRBJ2-1 | TRBV11-3 | once | TGTGCCAGCAGCTCCGGGACTAGCGGTTACAATGAGCAGTTCTTC | CASSSGTSGYNEQFF
- | TRBJ2-1 | TRBV4-1 | once | TGCGCCAGCAGCCAAGTCCCTATAAGCTCCTACAATGAGCAGTTCTTC | CASSQVPISSYNEQFF
TRBD1 | TRBJ1-1 | TRBV6-6 | - | TGTGCCAGCAGTCATACTACAGGGGCCGGAGCTTTCTTT | CASSHTTGAGAFF
TRBD1 | TRBJ2-7 | TRBV6-1 | - | TGTGCCAGCAGTGTCCGGGACAGCTCCTACGAGCAGTACTTC | CASSVRDSSYEQYF
- | TRBJ2-3 | TRBV20-1 | - | TGCAGTGCTTCACAGGGCTACGCGCAGTATTTT | CSASQGYAQYF
- | TRBJ2-1 | TRBV5-6 | - | TGTGCCAGCAGCCTGTCAGGGGCCTCCTACAATGAGCAGTTCTTC | CASSLSGASYNEQFF
- | TRBJ1-2 | TRBV6-5 | - | TGTGCCAGCAGTTACTCGCAGGTCGCCGGCTACACCTTC | CASSYSQVAGYTF
- | TRBJ1-1 | TRBV5-5 | - | TGTGCCAGCAGCTTACAGAACACTGAAGCTTTCTTT | CASSLQNTEAFF
TRBD2 | TRBJ2-1 | TRBV5-1 | - | TGCGCCAGCAGCTTGGGGCGGGAGTTCCCCTACAATGAGCAGTTCTTC | CASSLGREFPYNEQFF
TRBD2 | TRBJ2-7 | TRBV27 | - | TGTGCCAGCACCCGCTTAGGCGGGGGGGACTCCTACGAGCAGTACTTC | CASTRLGGGDSYEQYF
- | TRBJ2-3 | TRBV30 | - | TGTGCCTGGAGTGCACTGGTCCAGGGGACAGATACGCAGTATTTT | CAWSALVQGTDTQYF
- | TRBJ2-3 | TRBV9 | - | TGTGCCAGCAGCGTAGCTCAGGGACTTCCAGATACGCAGTATTTT | CASSVAQGLPDTQYF
- | TRBJ2-5 | TRBV2 | - | TGTGCCAGCGTAGACAGGATGCAAGAGACCCAGTACTTC | CASVDRMQETQYF
TRBD2 | TRBJ2-7 | TRBV10-2 | - | TGCGCCAGCAGTGTTGGCGGGAGAAGTTTAGACGAGCAGTACTTC | CASSVGGRSLDEQYF
- | TRBJ2-5 | TRBV7-9 | - | TGTGCCAGCAGCCCCGGACAGAGTCAAGAGACCCAGTACTTC | CASSPGQSQETQYF
- | TRBJ1-4 | TRBV2 | few | TGTGCCAGCAGTGTGGGTCGCGTGGAGGTTAATGAAAAACTGTTTTTT | CASSVGRVEVNEKLFF
TRBD1 | TRBJ2-7 | TRBV6-5 | - | TGTGCCAGCAGTAGTACCGGGACAGGGACCTACGAGCAGTACTTC | CASSSTGTGTYEQYF
TRBD1 | TRBJ2-1 | TRBV27 | - | TGTGCCAGCAGTTCACAGGGGGAAGGCAATGAGCAGTTCTTC | CASSSQGEGNEQFF
- | TRBJ2-7 | TRBV29-1 | - | TGCAGCGTTGAAGAGGGCGGGCCCGAAGACGAGCAGTACTTC | CSVEEGGPEDEQYF